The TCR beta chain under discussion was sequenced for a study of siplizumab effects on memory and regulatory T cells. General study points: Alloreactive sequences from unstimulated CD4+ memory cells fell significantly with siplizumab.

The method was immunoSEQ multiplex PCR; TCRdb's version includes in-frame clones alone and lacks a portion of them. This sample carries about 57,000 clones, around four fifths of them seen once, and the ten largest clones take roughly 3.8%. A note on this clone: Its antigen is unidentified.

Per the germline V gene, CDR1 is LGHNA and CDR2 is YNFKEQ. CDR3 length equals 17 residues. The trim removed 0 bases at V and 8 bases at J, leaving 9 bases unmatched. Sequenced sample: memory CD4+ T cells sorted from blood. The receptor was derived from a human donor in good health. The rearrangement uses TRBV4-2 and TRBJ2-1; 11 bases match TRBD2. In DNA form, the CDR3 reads TGTGCCAGCAGCCAAGAAGGGCTAGCGGGGGGAGGGGATGAGCAGTTCTTC. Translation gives CASSQEGLAGGGDEQFF.